Listed below are T cell receptor beta chains from one sample, sequenced in a study of beta chain features in type 1 diabetes. Libraries were prepared by immunoSEQ multiplex PCR; TCRdb keeps only in-frame clonotypes and omits some of them. The data contain around 340,000 clones, 7% to 10% of them singletons. Sequenced material: central memory CD4+ T cells from blood. These receptors originate from a man aged 25-40 years with type 1 diabetes. Each CDR3 is given with its conserved first and last residue. The order of the fields is J gene, clone size, D gene, V gene, CDR3 protein, CDR3 DNA. D genes are given only for firm matches. Clone size, where shown, is once, few, many, or a class for clones that have expanded.

J: TRBJ2-5; size: few; D: NA; V: TRBV4-1; CDR3: CASSQEDRVGGEETQYF; DNA: TGCGCCAGCAGCCAAGAAGACAGGGTCGGGGGAGAGGAGACCCAGTACTTC
J: TRBJ2-1; size: few; D: TRBD2; V: TRBV6-1; CDR3: CASSEGLAGVGSYNEQFF; DNA: TGTGCCAGCAGTGAGGGTCTAGCGGGGGTGGGCTCCTACAATGAGCAGTTCTTC
J: TRBJ1-1; size: NA; D: TRBD1; V: TRBV14; CDR3: CASSQGGGREAFF; DNA: TGTGCCAGCAGCCAAGGAGGGGGCCGTGAAGCTTTCTTT
J: TRBJ2-1; size: NA; D: NA; V: TRBV2; CDR3: CASSEHRNNEQFF; DNA: TGTGCCAGCAGTGAACACCGTAACAATGAGCAGTTCTTC
J: TRBJ2-5; size: NA; D: NA; V: TRBV7-2; CDR3: CASSQEAETQYF; DNA: TGTGCCAGCAGCCAAGAGGCGGAGACCCAGTACTTC
J: TRBJ2-1; size: NA; D: NA; V: TRBV23-1; CDR3: CASSQSKLGYNEQFF; DNA: TGCGCCAGCAGTCAATCGAAGCTAGGTTACAATGAGCAGTTCTTC
J: TRBJ2-3; size: NA; D: TRBD2; V: TRBV15; CDR3: CATSRVVSGGGTDTQYF; DNA: TGTGCCACCAGCAGAGTGGTTAGCGGGGGTGGCACAGATACGCAGTATTTT
J: TRBJ2-5; size: few; D: NA; V: TRBV19; CDR3: CASSVWGPQETQYF; DNA: TGTGCCAGTAGCGTTTGGGGGCCCCAAGAGACCCAGTACTTC
J: TRBJ2-5; size: NA; D: NA; V: TRBV9; CDR3: CASSDEGGGQETQYF; DNA: TGTGCCAGCAGCGATGAGGGGGGCGGCCAAGAGACCCAGTACTTC
J: TRBJ2-5; size: few; D: NA; V: TRBV5-5; CDR3: CASGVIQETQYF; DNA: TGTGCCAGCGGAGTGATCCAAGAGACCCAGTACTTC
J: TRBJ2-7; size: NA; D: NA; V: TRBV20-1; CDR3: CSARDTYEQYF; DNA: TGCAGTGCGCGGGACACCTACGAGCAGTACTTC
J: TRBJ1-1; size: many; D: NA; V: TRBV28; CDR3: CASSQRRIKGPEAFF; DNA: TGTGCCAGCAGCCAAAGACGGATTAAGGGCCCTGAAGCTTTCTTT
J: TRBJ1-1; size: NA; D: TRBD1; V: TRBV2; CDR3: CASRPDRGNTEAFF; DNA: TGTGCCAGCAGACCGGACAGGGGGAACACTGAAGCTTTCTTT
J: TRBJ1-1; size: NA; D: NA; V: TRBV29-1; CDR3: CRAGALASEAFF; DNA: TGCAGAGCAGGTGCGCTAGCCTCTGAAGCTTTCTTT
J: TRBJ2-2; size: many; D: NA; V: TRBV7-2; CDR3: CASSYSSPVNTGELFF; DNA: TGTGCCAGCAGTTATTCCTCCCCGGTGAACACCGGGGAGCTGTTTTTT
J: TRBJ1-2; size: few; D: NA; V: TRBV6-5; CDR3: CASSSRTGTWGYTF; DNA: TGTGCCAGCAGTTCACGCACCGGGACGTGGGGCTACACCTTC
J: TRBJ2-1; size: NA; D: TRBD1; V: TRBV30; CDR3: CAWSGQGYEQFF; DNA: TGTGCCTGGTCAGGACAGGGCTATGAGCAGTTCTTC
J: TRBJ1-2; size: NA; D: NA; V: TRBV19; CDR3: CASSLRIGDGYTF; DNA: TGTGCCAGTAGTCTACGGATAGGGGATGGCTACACCTTC
J: TRBJ1-1; size: NA; D: NA; V: TRBV30; CDR3: CAWSVPVGHSNTEAFF; DNA: TGTGCCTGGAGTGTACCCGTAGGGCATTCGAACACTGAAGCTTTCTTT
J: TRBJ2-2; size: NA; D: TRBD2; V: TRBV2; CDR3: CASSESGVTGELFF; DNA: TGTGCCAGCAGTGAAAGCGGGGTCACCGGGGAGCTGTTTTTT
J: TRBJ2-5; size: NA; D: TRBD2; V: TRBV19; CDR3: CASSSVSGGVEQYF; DNA: TGTGCCAGTAGTAGCGTGAGCGGGGGAGTTGAGCAGTACTTC
J: TRBJ1-2; size: NA; D: NA; V: TRBV14; CDR3: CASSGGSPGAGGYTF; DNA: TGTGCCAGCAGCGGAGGATCCCCAGGGGCAGGTGGCTACACCTTC
J: TRBJ1-1; size: NA; D: TRBD1; V: TRBV7-9; CDR3: CASSRDSDTEAFF; DNA: TGTGCCAGCAGCCGGGACAGTGACACTGAAGCTTTCTTT
J: TRBJ2-1; size: NA; D: NA; V: TRBV6-5; CDR3: CASRTLVPPRSEQFF; DNA: TGTGCCAGCAGGACCCTTGTCCCCCCGAGGTCAGAGCAGTTCTTC
J: TRBJ2-5; size: few; D: NA; V: TRBV2; CDR3: CAWTAAQETQYF; DNA: TGTGCCTGGACAGCTGCGCAAGAGACCCAGTACTTC
J: TRBJ2-5; size: few; D: NA; V: TRBV5-6; CDR3: CASSWRGDETQYF; DNA: TGTGCCAGCAGCTGGAGAGGTGACGAGACCCAGTACTTC
J: TRBJ2-5; size: few; D: NA; V: TRBV18; CDR3: CASSPVPVETQYF; DNA: TGTGCCAGCTCACCAGTACCGGTAGAGACCCAGTACTTC
J: TRBJ1-5; size: few; D: NA; V: TRBV9; CDR3: CASSEGFLGDQPQHF; DNA: TGTGCCAGCAGCGAGGGATTTCTGGGGGATCAGCCCCAGCATTTT
J: TRBJ2-4; size: many; D: NA; V: TRBV7-9; CDR3: CASSLAQGNIQYF; DNA: TGTGCCAGCAGCTTAGCGCAGGGAAACATTCAGTACTTC